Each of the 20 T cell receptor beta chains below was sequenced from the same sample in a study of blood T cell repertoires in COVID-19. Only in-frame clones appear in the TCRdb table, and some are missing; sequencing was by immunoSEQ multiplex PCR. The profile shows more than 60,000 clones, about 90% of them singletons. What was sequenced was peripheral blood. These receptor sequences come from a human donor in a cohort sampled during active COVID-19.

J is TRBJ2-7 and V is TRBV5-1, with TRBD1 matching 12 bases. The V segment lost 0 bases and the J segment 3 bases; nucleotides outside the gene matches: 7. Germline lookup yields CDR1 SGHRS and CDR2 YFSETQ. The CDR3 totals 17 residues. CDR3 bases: TGCGCCAGCAGCTTGGCCGGGCGGGACAGGGGGCTCTACGAGCAGTACTTC. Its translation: CASSLAGRDRGLYEQYF.

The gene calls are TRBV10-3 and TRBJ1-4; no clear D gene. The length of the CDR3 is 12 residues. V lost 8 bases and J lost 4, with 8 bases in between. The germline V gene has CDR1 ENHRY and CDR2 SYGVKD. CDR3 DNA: TGTGCCATCTACGACAATAATGAAAAACTGTTTTTT. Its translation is CAIYDNNEKLFF.

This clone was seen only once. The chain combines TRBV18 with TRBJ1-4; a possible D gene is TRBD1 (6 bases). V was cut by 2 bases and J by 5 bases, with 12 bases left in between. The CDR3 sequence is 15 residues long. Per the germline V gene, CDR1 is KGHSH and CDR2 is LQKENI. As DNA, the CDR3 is TGTGCCAGCTCACCATTGAGAGGGGGAAATGAAAAACTGTTTTTT. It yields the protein CASSPLRGGNEKLFF.

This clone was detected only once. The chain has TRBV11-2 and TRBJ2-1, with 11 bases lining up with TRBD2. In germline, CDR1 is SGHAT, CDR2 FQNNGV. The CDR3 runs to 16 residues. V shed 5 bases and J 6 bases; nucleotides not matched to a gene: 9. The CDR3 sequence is CASSPLSGGGANEQFF. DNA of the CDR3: TGTGCCAGCAGCCCCCTTAGCGGGGGGGGCGCCAATGAGCAGTTCTTC.

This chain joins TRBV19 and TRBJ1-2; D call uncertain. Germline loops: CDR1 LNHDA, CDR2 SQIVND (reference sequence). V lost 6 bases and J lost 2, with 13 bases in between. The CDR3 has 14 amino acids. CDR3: CASSPIRTNYGYTF. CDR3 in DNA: TGTGCCAGTAGCCCGATCAGAACAAACTATGGCTACACCTTC.

The CDR3, as DNA: TGTGCCAGCAGCCCGGCTAGGGCGGGCACCGGGGAGCTGTTTTTT. It translates to CASSPARAGTGELFF. The chain joins TRBV7-9 to TRBJ2-2; tentatively, D is TRBD2 (5 bases). CDR1 and CDR2 (germline): SEHNR, FQNEAQ (reference sequence). This CDR3 is built from 15 residues. V was trimmed by 5 bases and J by 4 bases, leaving 14 bases between them. Full variable domain (outside the CDR3, taken from reference TRBV7-9 and TRBJ2-2): DTGVSQNPRHKITKRGQNVTFRCDPISEHNRLYWYRQTLGQGPEFLTYFQNEAQLEKSRLLSDRFSAERPKGSFSTLEIQRTEQGDSAMYLCASSPARAGTGELFFGEGSRLTVL.

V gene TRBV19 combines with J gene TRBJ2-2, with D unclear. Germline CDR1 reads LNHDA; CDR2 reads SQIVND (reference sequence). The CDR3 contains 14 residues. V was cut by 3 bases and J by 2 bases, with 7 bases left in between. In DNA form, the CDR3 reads TGTGCCAGTAGTATGTGGCAAAACACCGGGGAGCTGTTTTTT. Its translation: CASSMWQNTGELFF.

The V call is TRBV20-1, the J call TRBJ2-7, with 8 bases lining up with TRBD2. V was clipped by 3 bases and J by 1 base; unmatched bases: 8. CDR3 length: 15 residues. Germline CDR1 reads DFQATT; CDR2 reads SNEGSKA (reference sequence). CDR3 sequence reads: CSASLGRGASYEQYF. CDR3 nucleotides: TGCAGTGCTAGTTTGGGGCGGGGGGCATCCTACGAGCAGTACTTC.

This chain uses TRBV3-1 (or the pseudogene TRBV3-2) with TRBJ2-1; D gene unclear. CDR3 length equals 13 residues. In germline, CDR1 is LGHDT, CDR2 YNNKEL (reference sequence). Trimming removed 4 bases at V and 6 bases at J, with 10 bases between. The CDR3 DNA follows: TGTGCCAGCAGCCCAAGTCTGAGCAATGAGCAGTTCTTC. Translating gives CASSPSLSNEQFF.

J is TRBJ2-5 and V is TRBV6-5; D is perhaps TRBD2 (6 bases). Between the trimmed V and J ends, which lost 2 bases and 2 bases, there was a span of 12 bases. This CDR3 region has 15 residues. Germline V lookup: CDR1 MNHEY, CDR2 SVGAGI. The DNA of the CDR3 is TGTGCCAGCAGTTACCGTCCAGGGAGGCAAGAGACCCAGTACTTC. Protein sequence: CASSYRPGRQETQYF.

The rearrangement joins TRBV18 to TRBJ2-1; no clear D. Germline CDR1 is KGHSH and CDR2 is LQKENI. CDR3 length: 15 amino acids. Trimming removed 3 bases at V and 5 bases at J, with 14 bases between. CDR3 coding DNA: TGTGCCAGCTCACCGTTAGTGAGCGTCGACAATGAGCAGTTCTTC. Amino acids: CASSPLVSVDNEQFF.

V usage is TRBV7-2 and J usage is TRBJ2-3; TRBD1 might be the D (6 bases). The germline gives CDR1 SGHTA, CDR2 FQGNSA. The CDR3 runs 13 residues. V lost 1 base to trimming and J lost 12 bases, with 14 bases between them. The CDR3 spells CASSLGGPPGQYF. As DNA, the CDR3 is TGTGCCAGCAGCTTAGGGGGGCCCCCGGGTCAGTATTTT.

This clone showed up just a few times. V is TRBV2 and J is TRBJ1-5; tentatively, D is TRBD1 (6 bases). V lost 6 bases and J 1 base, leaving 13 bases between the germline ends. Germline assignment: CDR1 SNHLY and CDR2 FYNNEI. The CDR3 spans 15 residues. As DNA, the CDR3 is TGTGCCAGCAGCACACAGGGTCGGAGCAATCAGCCCCAGCATTTT. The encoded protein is CASSTQGRSNQPQHF. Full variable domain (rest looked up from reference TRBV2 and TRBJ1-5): EPEVTQTPSHQVTQMGQEVILRCVPISNHLYFYWYRQILGQKVEFLVSFYNNEISEKSEIFDDQFSVERPDGSNFTLKIRSTKLEDSAMYFCASSTQGRSNQPQHFGDGTRLSIL.

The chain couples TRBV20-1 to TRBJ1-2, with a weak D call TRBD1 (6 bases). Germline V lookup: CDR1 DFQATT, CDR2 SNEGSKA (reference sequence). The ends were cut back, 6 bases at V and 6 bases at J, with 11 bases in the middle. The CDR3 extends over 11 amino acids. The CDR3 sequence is CSARGGHGYTF. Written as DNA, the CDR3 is TGCAGTGCCCGGGGGGGCCATGGCTACACCTTC.

The CDR3 region is CASSPPGVGDEKLFF. The CDR3 DNA reads TGTGCCAGCAGCCCCCCGGGGGTCGGTGATGAAAAACTGTTTTTT. The chain combines TRBV3-1 (or the pseudogene TRBV3-2) with TRBJ1-4, with D tentatively TRBD1 (5 bases). CDR1 and CDR2 (germline): LGHDT, YNNKEL (reference sequence). There are 15 residues in the CDR3. V was shortened by 4 bases and J by 6 bases, with 15 bases between the two germline ends.

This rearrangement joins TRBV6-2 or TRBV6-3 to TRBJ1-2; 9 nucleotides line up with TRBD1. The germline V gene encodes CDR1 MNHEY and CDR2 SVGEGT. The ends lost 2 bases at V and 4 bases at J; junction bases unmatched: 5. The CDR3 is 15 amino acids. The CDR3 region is CASSYRTGAGYGYTF. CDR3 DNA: TGTGCCAGCAGTTACCGGACAGGGGCAGGCTATGGCTACACCTTC.

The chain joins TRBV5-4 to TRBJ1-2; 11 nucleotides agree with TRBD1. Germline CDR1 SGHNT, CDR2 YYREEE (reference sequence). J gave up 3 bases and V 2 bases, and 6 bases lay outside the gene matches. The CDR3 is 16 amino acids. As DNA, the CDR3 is TGTGCCAGCAGCTTTGGACAGGGGGCATTAGACTATGGCTACACCTTC. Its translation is CASSFGQGALDYGYTF. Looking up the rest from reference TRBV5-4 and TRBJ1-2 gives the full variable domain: ETGVTQSPTHLIKTRGQQVTLRCSSQSGHNTVSWYQQALGQGPQFIFQYYREEENGRGNFPPRFSGLQFPNYSSELNVNALELDDSALYLCASSFGQGALDYGYTFGSGTRLTVV.

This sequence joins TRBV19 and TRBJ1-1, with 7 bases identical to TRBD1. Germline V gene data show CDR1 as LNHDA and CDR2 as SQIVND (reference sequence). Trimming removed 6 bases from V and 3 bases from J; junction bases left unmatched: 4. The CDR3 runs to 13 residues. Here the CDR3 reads CASRYQGDTEAFF. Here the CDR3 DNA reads TGTGCCAGTAGATACCAGGGGGACACTGAAGCTTTCTTT.

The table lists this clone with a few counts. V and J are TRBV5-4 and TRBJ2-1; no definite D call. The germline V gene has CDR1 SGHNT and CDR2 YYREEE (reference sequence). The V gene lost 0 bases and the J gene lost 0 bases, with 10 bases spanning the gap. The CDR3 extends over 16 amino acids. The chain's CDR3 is CASSLGRISSYNEQFF. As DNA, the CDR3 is TGTGCCAGCAGCTTGGGGCGGATTAGCTCCTACAATGAGCAGTTCTTC.

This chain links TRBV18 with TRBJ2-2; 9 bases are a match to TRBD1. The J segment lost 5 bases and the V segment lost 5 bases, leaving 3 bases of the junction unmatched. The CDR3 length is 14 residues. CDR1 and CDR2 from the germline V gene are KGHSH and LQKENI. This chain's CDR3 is CASSTGTGTGELFF. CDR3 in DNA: TGTGCCAGCTCAACCGGGACAGGGACCGGGGAGCTGTTTTTT.